This T cell receptor beta chain stems from a study of T cell responses to AZD1222 COVID-19 vaccine. Across the study: Some second doses came at about 4 weeks and others at about 12 weeks; these were pooled.

The CDR3 has 15 amino acids. CDR1 MNHEY and CDR2 SMNVEV come from the germline V gene (reference sequence). The J segment lost 0 bases and the V segment lost 4 bases, leaving 6 bases of the junction unmatched. This table comes from immunoSEQ multiplex PCR, and its TCRdb copy is limited to in-frame clones, with some not included. The table includes roughly 150,000 clones, around four fifths detected once. The sample consisted of peripheral blood, taken on day 0 of AZD1222 vaccination. This clonotype was sampled from an adult in good health. The chain recombines TRBV27 with TRBJ2-7; 7 nucleotides line up with TRBD2. The CDR3 protein is CASSSRQRGSYEQYF. In DNA form, the CDR3 reads TGTGCCAGCAGTTCTCGCCAGCGGGGCTCCTACGAGCAGTACTTC.